These 7 T cell receptor beta chains were sequenced from one sample in a study of blood T cell repertoires in COVID-19. Only in-frame clones appear in the TCRdb table, and some are missing; sequencing was by immunoSEQ multiplex PCR. The profile covers more than 150,000 clones, with nearly 90% appearing a single time and approximately 0.64% taken by the ten largest. Sequenced: peripheral blood. These receptors were obtained from a man aged 50-59 years with acute or convalescent COVID-19.

This rearrangement joins TRBV15 to TRBJ1-5; TRBD1 agrees at 7 bases. The J segment lost 3 bases and the V segment lost 10 bases, leaving 6 bases of the junction unmatched. Germline-derived CDR1 and CDR2 are LNHNV and YYDKDF (reference sequence). This CDR3 spans 13 amino acids. The CDR3 sequence: CAIGQDHNQPQHF. The DNA of the CDR3 is TGTGCCATAGGACAGGATCACAATCAGCCCCAGCATTTT.

The chain couples TRBV10-3 to TRBJ2-7; maybe TRBD1 (7 bases). This CDR3 is built from 12 residues. Germline V gives CDR1 ENHRY, CDR2 SYGVKD. V was shortened by 11 bases and J by 6 bases, with 17 bases between the two germline ends. The DNA for the CDR3 is TGTGCCTCCCAGGAGGGGGCTGGCGAGCAGTACTTC. Translating gives CASQEGAGEQYF.

This rearrangement joins TRBV5-1 to TRBJ2-3; 7 bases map to TRBD1. The CDR3 loop spans 16 amino acids. Germline trimming cut 2 bases from V and 2 bases from J; bases unmatched to any gene: 8. The V gene's germline CDR1 is SGHRS and CDR2 YFSETQ. For the CDR3, the DNA is TGCGCCAGCAGCTTATCTCGGGACAGTAACACAGATACGCAGTATTTT. Translated, it gives CASSLSRDSNTDTQYF.

This chain links TRBV5-6 with TRBJ1-1; possibly TRBD1 for D (5 bases). The CDR3 contains 15 residues. Trimming stripped 1 base from V and 5 bases from J, with 15 bases between. Germline V gives CDR1 SGHDT, CDR2 YYEEEE. CDR3 protein: CASSLFQGGWTEAFF. The CDR3, as DNA: TGTGCCAGCAGCTTGTTTCAGGGAGGGTGGACTGAAGCTTTCTTT.

The rearrangement joins TRBV29-1 to TRBJ1-4; D may be TRBD1 (5 bases). CDR3 size: 14 residues. Germline CDR1 is SQVTM and CDR2 is ANQGSEA. The V end was cut by 7 bases, the J end by 7 bases, with 19 bases between. Written as DNA, the CDR3 is TGCAGCGCGTTGATGGAGGGGAGGGGTGAAAAACTGTTTTTT. Amino acids: CSALMEGRGEKLFF.

This chain links TRBV6-5 with TRBJ1-3, with D uncertain. The V gene lost 6 bases and the J gene lost 4 bases, with 16 bases spanning the gap. Germline CDR1 and CDR2: MNHEY and SVGAGI. This CDR3 is built from 15 residues. The CDR3 is CASRPTFFGGNTIYF. In nucleotides, the CDR3 is TGTGCCAGCAGACCTACCTTTTTCGGGGGAAACACCATATATTTT.

This sequence joins TRBV19 and TRBJ2-1; 8 nucleotides match TRBD2. This CDR3 has 16 residues. V dropped 7 bases and J dropped 6; count of bases not matched to a gene: 14. CDR1 LNHDA and CDR2 SQIVND come from the germline V gene (reference sequence). CDR3 sequence reads: CASTLSMAGGRNEQFF. As DNA, the CDR3 is TGTGCCAGTACCCTATCAATGGCGGGGGGTCGCAATGAGCAGTTCTTC.